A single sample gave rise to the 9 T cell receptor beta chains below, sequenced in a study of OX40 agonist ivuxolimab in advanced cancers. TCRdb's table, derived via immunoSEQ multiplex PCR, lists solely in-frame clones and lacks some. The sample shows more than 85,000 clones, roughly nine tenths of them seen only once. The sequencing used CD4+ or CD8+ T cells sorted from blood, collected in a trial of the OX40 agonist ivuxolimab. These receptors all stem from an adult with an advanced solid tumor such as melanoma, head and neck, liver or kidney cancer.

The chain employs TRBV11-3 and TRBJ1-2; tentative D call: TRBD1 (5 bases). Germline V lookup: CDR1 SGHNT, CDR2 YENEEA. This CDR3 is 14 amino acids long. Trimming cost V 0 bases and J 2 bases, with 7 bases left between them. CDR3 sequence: CASSLETDNYGYTF. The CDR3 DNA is TGTGCCAGCAGCTTAGAGACAGACAACTATGGCTACACCTTC.

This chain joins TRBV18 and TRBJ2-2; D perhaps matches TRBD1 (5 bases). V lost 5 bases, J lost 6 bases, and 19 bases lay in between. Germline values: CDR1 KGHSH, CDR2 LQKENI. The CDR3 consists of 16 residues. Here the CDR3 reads CASSNLVGRGAGELFF. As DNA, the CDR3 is TGTGCCAGCTCAAATCTGGTTGGTAGGGGCGCCGGGGAGCTGTTTTTT.

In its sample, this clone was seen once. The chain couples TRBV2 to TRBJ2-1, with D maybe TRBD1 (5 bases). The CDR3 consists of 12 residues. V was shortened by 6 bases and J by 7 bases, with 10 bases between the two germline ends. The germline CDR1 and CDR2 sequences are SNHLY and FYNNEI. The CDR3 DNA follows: TGTGCCAGCAGCTCCAGGGTAAATGAGCAGTTCTTC. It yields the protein CASSSRVNEQFF. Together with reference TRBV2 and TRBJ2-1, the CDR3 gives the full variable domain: EPEVTQTPSHQVTQMGQEVILRCVPISNHLYFYWYRQILGQKVEFLVSFYNNEISEKSEIFDDQFSVERPDGSNFTLKIRSTKLEDSAMYFCASSSRVNEQFFGPGTRLTVL.

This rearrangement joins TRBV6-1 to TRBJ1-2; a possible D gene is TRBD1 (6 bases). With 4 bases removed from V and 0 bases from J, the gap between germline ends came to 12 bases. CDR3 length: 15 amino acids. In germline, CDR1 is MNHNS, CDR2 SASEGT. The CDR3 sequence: CASSVGDTANYGYTF. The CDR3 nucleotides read TGTGCCAGCAGTGTCGGGGACACAGCTAACTATGGCTACACCTTC.

The CDR3 nucleotides are TGTGCCAGCAGTACGTACACCTCACGGGAGCCCCAGCATTTT. Encoded protein: CASSTYTSREPQHF. The gene calls are TRBV6-1 and TRBJ1-5, with no clear D. CDR1 and CDR2 (germline): MNHNS, SASEGT. This CDR3 region has 14 residues. V dropped 5 bases and J dropped 8 bases, with 16 bases sitting between them.

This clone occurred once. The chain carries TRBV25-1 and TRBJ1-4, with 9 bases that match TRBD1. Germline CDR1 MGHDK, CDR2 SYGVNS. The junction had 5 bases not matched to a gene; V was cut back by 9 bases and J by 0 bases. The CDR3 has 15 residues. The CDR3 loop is CASKTGGTTNEKLFF. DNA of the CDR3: TGTGCCAGTAAGACAGGGGGGACAACTAATGAAAAACTGTTTTTT.

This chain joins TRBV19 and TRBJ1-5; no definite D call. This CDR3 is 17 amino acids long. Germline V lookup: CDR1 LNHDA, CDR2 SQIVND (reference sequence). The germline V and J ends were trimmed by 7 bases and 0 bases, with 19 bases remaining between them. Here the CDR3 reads CASTDSYQLYSNQPQHF. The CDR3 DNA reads TGTGCCAGTACCGATTCTTATCAACTGTATAGCAATCAGCCCCAGCATTTT.

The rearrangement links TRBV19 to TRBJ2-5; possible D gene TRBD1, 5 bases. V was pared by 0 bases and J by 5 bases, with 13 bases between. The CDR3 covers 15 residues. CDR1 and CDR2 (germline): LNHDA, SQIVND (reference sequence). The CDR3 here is CASSIDRQRLETQYF. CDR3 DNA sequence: TGTGCCAGTAGTATAGATCGACAGAGGTTGGAGACCCAGTACTTC. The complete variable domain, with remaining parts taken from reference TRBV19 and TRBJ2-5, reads DGGITQSPKYLFRKEGQNVTLSCEQNLNHDAMYWYRQDPGQGLRLIYYSQIVNDFQKGDIAEGYSVSREKKESFPLTVTSAQKNPTAFYLCASSIDRQRLETQYFGPGTRLLVL.

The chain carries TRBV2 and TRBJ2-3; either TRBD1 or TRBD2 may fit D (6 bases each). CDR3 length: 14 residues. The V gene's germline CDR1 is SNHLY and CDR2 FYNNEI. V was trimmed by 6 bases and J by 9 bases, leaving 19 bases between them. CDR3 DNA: TGTGCCAGCAGGGGGGACGTGCTCGGGGGCACGCAGTATTTT. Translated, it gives CASRGDVLGGTQYF.